This T cell receptor (beta chain) derives from a study of breast tumors, draining lymph nodes, adjacent tissues. Study-wide points: Data fit most tumor T cells coming from lymph node, expanding in tumor.

The lymph nodes were axillary draining lymph nodes from breast cancer patients. As for this clonotype: Its cognate antigen is unknown.

TCRdb fed the multiplex PCR reads into MiXCR, producing one record per CDR3 protein. The table lists 160,000 or so distinct CDR3 sequences, 30% to 40% of them singletons. Specimen: axillary lymph node tissue. The clonotype was recovered from a female donor with breast cancer. Some clones in this sample may be carry-over from other donors' samples.

The CDR3 DNA reads TGCGCCAGCAGCTTGGGGGGAGCCCTCACTGAAGCTTTCTTT. Its protein is CASSLGGALTEAFF. This chain joins TRBV5-1 and TRBJ1-1; D uncertain. Germline-derived CDR1 and CDR2 are SGHRS and YFSETQ. There are 14 residues in the CDR3. V lost 0 bases to trimming and J lost 4 bases, with 10 bases between them. The entire variable domain, with the rest obtained from reference TRBV5-1 and TRBJ1-1, is as follows: KAGVTQTPRYLIKTRGQQVTLSCSPISGHRSVSWYQQTPGQGLQFLFEYFSETQRNKGNFPGRFSGRQFSNSRSEMNVSTLELGDSALYLCASSLGGALTEAFFGQGTRLTVV.